This T cell receptor beta chain was recovered during a study of control samples from healthy donors and cancer patients. Using immunoSEQ multiplex PCR, the repertoire was profiled, and TCRdb retains in-frame clones only, with some absent. The data show about 30,000 clones, roughly 91% seen once. Deletions cut 2 bases from V and 4 bases from J, with 8 bases between. The CDR3 consists of 13 residues. The germline V gene encodes CDR1 MNHEY and CDR2 SVGEGT. The sequenced sample consisted of PBMCs. The chain employs TRBV6-2 or TRBV6-3 and TRBJ1-2; D is perhaps TRBD1 (5 bases). This sequence originates from a man aged 45-65 years with lung cancer. CDR3 bases: TGTGCCAGCAGTTACGACAGTTCCTATGGCTACACCTTC. Residues: CASSYDSSYGYTF.